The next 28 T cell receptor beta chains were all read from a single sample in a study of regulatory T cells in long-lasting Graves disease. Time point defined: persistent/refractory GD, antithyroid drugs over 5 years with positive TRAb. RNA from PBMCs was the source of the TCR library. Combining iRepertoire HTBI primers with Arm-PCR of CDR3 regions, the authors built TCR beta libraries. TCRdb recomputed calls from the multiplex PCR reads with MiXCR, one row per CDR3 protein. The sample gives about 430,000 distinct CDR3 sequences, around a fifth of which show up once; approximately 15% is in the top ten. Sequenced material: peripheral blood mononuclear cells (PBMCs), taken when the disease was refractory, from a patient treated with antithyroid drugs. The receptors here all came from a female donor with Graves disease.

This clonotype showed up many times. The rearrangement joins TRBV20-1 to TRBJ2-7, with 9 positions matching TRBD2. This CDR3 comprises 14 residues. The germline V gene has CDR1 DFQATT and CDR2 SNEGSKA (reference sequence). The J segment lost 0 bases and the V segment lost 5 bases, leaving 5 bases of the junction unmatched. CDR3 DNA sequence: TGCAGTGCTTTTAGCGGGGGATCCTCCTACGAGCAGTACTTC. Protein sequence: CSAFSGGSSYEQYF.

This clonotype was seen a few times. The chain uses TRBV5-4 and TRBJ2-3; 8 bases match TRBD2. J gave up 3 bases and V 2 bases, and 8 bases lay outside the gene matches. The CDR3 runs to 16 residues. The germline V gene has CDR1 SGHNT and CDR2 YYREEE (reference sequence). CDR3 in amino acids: CASSLYVAGTTDTQYF. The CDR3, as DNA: TGTGCCAGCAGCTTATACGTAGCGGGAACAACAGATACGCAGTATTTT.

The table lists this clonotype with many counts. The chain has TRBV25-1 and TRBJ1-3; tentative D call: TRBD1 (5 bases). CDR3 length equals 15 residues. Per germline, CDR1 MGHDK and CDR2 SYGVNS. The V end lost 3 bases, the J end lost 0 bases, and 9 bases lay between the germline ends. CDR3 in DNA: TGTGCCAGCAGTGAGGGGGAATACTCTGGAAACACCATATATTTT. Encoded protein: CASSEGEYSGNTIYF.

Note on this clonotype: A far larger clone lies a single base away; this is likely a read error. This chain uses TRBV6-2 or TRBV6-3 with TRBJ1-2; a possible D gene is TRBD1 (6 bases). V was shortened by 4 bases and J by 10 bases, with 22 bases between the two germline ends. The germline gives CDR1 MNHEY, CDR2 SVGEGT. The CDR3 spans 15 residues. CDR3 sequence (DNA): TGTGCCAGCAGTTCCCGGGACACCCTAAACGGTGACTACACCTTC. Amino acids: CASSSRDTLNGDYTF.

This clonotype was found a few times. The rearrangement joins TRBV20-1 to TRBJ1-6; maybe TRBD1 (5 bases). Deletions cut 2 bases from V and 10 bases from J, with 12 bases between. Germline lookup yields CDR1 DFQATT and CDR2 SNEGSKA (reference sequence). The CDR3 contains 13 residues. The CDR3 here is CSARSTVRSPLHF. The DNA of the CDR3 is TGCAGTGCTAGATCGACAGTACGGTCACCCCTCCACTTT.

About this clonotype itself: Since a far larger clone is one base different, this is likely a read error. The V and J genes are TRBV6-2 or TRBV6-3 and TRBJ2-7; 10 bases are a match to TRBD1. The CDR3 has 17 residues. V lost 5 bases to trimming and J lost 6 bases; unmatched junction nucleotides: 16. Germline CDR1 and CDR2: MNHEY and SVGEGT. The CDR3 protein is CASSPPVGTGVLGEQYF. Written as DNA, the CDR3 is TGTGCCAGCAGTCCCCCTGTCGGGACAGGGGTGCTGGGCGAGCAGTACTTC.

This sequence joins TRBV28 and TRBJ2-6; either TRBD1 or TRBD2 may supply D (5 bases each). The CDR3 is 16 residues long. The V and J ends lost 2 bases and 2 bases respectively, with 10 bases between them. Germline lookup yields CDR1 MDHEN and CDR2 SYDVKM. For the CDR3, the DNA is TGTGCCAGCAGTTTAGGGGGTCTTGCTGGGGCCAACGTCCTGACTTTC. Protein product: CASSLGGLAGANVLTF.

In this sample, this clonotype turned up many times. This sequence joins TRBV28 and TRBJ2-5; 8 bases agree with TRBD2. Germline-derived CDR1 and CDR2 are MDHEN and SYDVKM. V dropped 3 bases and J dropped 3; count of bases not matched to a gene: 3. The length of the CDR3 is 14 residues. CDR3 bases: TGTGCCAGCAGTTTTGCGGGAGGAAAAGAGACCCAGTACTTC. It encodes CASSFAGGKETQYF.

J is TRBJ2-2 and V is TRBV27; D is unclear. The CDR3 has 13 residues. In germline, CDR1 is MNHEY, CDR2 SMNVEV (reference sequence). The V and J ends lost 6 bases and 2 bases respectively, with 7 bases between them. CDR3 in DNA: TGTGCCAGCAGGGACCATAACACCGGGGAGCTGTTTTTT. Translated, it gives CASRDHNTGELFF.

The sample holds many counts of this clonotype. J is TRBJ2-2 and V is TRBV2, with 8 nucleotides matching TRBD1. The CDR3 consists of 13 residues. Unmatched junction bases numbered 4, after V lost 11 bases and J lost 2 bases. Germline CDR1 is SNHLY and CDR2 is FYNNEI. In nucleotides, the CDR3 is TGTGCCGGACAGGGCCCAAACACCGGGGAGCTGTTTTTT. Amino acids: CAGQGPNTGELFF. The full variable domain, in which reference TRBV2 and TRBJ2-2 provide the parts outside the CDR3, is EPEVTQTPSHQVTQMGQEVILRCVPISNHLYFYWYRQILGQKVEFLVSFYNNEISEKSEIFDDQFSVERPDGSNFTLKIRSTKLEDSAMYFCAGQGPNTGELFFGEGSRLTVL.

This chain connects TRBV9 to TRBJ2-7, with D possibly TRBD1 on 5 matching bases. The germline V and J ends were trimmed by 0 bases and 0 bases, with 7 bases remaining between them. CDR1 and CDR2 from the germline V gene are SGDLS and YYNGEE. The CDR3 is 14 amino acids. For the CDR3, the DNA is TGTGCCAGCAGCGTAGGACAGTTCTCCTACGAGCAGTACTTC. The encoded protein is CASSVGQFSYEQYF.

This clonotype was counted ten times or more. The CDR3: CASSLIGRVQETQYF. CDR3 nucleotides: TGTGCCAGCAGTTTAATCGGGAGGGTTCAAGAGACCCAGTACTTC. The rearrangement joins TRBV28 to TRBJ2-5; 8 bases fit TRBD2. CDR3 size: 15 residues. Trimming at V came to 2 bases and at J to 2 bases, leaving 4 bases not matched to a gene. Germline CDR1 MDHEN, CDR2 SYDVKM. The variable domain in full, with the rest retrieved from reference TRBV28 and TRBJ2-5, is DVKVTQSSRYLVKRTGEKVFLECVQDMDHENMFWYRQDPGLGLRLIYFSYDVKMKEKGDIPEGYSVSREKKERFSLILESASTNQTSMYLCASSLIGRVQETQYFGPGTRLLVL.

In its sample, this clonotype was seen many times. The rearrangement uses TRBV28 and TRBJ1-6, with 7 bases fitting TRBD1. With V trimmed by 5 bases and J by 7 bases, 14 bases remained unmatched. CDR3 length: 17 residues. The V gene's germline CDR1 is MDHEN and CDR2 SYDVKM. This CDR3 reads CASSVRTGQFGNSPLHF. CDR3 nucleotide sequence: TGTGCCAGCAGTGTACGGACAGGACAGTTTGGCAATTCACCCCTCCACTTT. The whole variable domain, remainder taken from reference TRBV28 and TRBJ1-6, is DVKVTQSSRYLVKRTGEKVFLECVQDMDHENMFWYRQDPGLGLRLIYFSYDVKMKEKGDIPEGYSVSREKKERFSLILESASTNQTSMYLCASSVRTGQFGNSPLHFGNGTRLTVT.

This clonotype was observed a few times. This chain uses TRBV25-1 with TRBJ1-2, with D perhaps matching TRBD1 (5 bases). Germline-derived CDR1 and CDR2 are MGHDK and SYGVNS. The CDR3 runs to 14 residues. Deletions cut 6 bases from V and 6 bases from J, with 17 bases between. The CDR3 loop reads CASRSGGWMDGYTF. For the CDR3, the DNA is TGTGCCAGCAGATCGGGGGGGTGGATGGATGGCTACACCTTC.

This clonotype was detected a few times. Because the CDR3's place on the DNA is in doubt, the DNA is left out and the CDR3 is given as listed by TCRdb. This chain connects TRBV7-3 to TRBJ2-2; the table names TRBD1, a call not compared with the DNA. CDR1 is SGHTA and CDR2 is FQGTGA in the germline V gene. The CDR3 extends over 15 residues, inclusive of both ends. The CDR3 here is CASSFRDGTPGSCFF.

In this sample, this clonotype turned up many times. The CDR3, as DNA: TGTGCCAGCAGCTTAGGGGAGTACGGGACTAGCGGGAGTATCTACGAGCAGTACTTC. Amino acids: CASSLGEYGTSGSIYEQYF. The chain links TRBV11-2 to TRBJ2-7; TRBD2 matches 14 bases. The CDR3 totals 19 residues. V was clipped by 1 base and J by 3 bases; unmatched bases: 11. Germline V CDR1 and CDR2: SGHAT, FQNNGV.

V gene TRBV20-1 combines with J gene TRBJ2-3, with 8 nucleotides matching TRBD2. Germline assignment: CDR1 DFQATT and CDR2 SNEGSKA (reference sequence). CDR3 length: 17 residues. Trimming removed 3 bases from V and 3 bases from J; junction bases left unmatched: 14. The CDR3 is CSASPTALADPTDTQYF. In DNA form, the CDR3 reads TGCAGTGCTAGCCCGACTGCACTAGCGGACCCAACAGATACGCAGTATTTT.

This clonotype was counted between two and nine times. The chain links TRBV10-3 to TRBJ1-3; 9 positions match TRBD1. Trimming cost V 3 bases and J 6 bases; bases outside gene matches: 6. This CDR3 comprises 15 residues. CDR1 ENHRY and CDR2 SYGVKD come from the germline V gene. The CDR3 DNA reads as TGTGCCATCAGTGAAAGGGACAGGGTTTTAAACACCATATATTTT. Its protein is CAISERDRVLNTIYF.

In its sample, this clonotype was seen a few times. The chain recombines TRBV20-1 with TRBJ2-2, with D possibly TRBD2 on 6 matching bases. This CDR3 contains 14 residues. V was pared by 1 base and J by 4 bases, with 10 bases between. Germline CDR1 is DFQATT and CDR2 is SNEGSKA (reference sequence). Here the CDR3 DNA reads TGCAGTGCTAGAGCGGGCGGGGTCACCGGGGAGCTGTTTTTT. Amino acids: CSARAGGVTGELFF.

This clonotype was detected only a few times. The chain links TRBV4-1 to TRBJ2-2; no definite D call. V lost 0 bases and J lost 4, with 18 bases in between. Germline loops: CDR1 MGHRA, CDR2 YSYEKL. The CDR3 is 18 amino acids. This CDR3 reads CASSQDPRGSPGTGELFF. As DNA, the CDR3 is TGCGCCAGCAGCCAAGACCCCCGAGGATCCCCAGGCACCGGGGAGCTGTTTTTT.

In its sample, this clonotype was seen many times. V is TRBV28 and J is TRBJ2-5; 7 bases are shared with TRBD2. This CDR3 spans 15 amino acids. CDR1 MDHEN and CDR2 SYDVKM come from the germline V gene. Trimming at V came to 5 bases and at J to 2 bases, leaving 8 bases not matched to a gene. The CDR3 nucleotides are TGTGCCAGCAGTCTTTACCGGGACTATCAAGAGACCCAGTACTTC. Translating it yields CASSLYRDYQETQYF.

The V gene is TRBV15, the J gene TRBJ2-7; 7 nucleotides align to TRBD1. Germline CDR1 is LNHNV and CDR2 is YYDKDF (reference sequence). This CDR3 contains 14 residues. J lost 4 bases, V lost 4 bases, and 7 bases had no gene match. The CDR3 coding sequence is TGTGCCACCAGCACTGGGACAGAAGTTTACGAGCAGTACTTC. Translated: CATSTGTEVYEQYF.

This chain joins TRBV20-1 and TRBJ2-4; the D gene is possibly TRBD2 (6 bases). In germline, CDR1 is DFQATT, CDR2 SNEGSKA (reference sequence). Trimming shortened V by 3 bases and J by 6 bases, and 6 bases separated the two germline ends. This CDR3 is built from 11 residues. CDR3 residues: CSASGGNIQYF. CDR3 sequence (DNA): TGCAGTGCTAGCGGGGGAAACATTCAGTACTTC.

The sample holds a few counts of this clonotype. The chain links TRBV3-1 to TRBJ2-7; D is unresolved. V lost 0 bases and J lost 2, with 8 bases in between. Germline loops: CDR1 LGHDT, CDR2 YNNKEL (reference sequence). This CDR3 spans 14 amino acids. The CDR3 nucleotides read TGTGCCAGCAGCCAAGATCTTGGCCCCTACGAGCAGTACTTC. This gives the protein CASSQDLGPYEQYF.

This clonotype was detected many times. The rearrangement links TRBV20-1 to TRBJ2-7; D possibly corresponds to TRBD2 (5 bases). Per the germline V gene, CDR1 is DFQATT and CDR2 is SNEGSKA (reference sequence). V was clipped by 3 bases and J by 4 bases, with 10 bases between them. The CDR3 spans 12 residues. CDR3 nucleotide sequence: TGCAGTGCTAGTGACTATTGGTACGAGCAGTACTTC. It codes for CSASDYWYEQYF.

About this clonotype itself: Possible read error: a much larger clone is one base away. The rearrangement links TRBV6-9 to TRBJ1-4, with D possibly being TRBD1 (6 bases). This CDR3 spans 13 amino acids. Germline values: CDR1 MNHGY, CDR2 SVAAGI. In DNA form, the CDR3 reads TGTGTCAGCAGTTACTTTACAGGGGAAAAACTGTTTTTT. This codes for CVSSYFTGEKLFF.

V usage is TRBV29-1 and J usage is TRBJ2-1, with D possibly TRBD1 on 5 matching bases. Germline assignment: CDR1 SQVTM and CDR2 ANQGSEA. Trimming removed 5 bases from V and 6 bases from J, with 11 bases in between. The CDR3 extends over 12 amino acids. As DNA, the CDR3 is TGCAGCGTTAGAGCAGGGCCCAATGAGCAGTTCTTC. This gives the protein CSVRAGPNEQFF.

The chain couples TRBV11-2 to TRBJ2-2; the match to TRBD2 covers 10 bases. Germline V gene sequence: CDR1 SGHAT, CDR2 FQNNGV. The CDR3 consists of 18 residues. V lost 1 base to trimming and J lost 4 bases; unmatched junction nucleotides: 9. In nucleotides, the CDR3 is TGTGCCAGCAGCTTAGGGAGCGGGAGGGCCGTGAGCACCGGGGAGCTGTTTTTT. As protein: CASSLGSGRAVSTGELFF.